This TCR beta chain was retrieved from a study of T-cell memory formation after mild COVID-19. Regarding the study as a whole: The study found contracting CD4+ clones mainly in CM and EM and contracting CD8+ clones in EMRA. Certain responding clones were present in pre-infection memory, suggesting participation of cross-reactive memory. Day 15 to 85 contracting clones showed balanced CD4/CD8; later expanders leaned CD4+.

This clonotype was seen only a few times. Its cognate antigen is unknown. Trimming removed 5 bases at V and 0 bases at J, with 13 bases between. Germline CDR1 SGHAT, CDR2 FQNNGV. This CDR3 contains 15 residues. Barcoded TCR alpha and TCR beta cDNA libraries with UMIs came from 5'RACE using constant-segment primers. TCRdb passed the 5' RACE reads through MiXCR, listing each CDR3 protein once. The sample shows fewer than 650,000 distinct CDR3 sequences, 17% of them seen only once. The material sequenced was PBMCs or a T cell subset sorted from them (not recorded which). This chain uses TRBV11-2 with TRBJ1-1; D not certain. The sequence was obtained from an adult woman who had mild COVID-19 (a few samples of this study predate the infection). Cell type and time point are not known. CDR3 protein: CASSRSPVLNTEAFF. CDR3 DNA: TGTGCCAGCAGCCGAAGCCCGGTTCTGAACACTGAAGCTTTCTTT.